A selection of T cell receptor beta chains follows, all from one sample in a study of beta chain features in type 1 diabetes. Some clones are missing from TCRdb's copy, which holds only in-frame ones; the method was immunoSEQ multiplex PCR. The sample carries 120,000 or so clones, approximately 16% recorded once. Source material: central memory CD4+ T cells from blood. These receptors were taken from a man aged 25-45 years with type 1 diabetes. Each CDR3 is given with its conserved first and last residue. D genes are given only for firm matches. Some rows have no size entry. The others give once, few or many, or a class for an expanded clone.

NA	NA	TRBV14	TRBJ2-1	CASSRTYNEQFF	TGTGCCAGCAGCCGAACTTACAATGAGCAGTTCTTC
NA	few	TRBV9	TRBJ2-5	CASSERGGASDLQETQYF	TGTGCCAGCAGCGAAAGGGGTGGGGCTAGCGACCTACAAGAGACCCAGTACTTC
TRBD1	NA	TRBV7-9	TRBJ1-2	CASGLQGASGYTF	TGTGCCAGCGGCCTGCAGGGGGCAAGTGGCTACACCTTC
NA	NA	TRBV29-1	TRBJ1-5	CSVKATGTGNQPQHF	TGCAGCGTTAAAGCGACGGGTACGGGAAATCAGCCCCAGCATTTT
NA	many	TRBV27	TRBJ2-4	CATGVQGTNIQYF	TGTGCCACGGGAGTGCAGGGAACAAACATTCAGTACTTC
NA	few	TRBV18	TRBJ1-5	CASARDSNQPQHF	TGTGCCAGCGCCCGGGATAGCAATCAGCCCCAGCATTTT
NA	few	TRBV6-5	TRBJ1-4	CASSYSNANEKLFF	TGTGCCAGCAGTTACTCGAATGCTAATGAAAAACTGTTTTTT
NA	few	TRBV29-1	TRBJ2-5	CSVGGHQETQYF	TGCAGCGTTGGAGGGCACCAAGAGACCCAGTACTTC
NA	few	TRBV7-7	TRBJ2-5	CASSFGTQETQYF	TGTGCCAGCAGCTTCGGGACTCAAGAGACCCAGTACTTC
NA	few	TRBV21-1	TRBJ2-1	CASSKEGLRDRTHNEQFF	TGTGCCAGCAGCAAAGAGGGTCTCCGGGACAGGACTCACAATGAGCAGTTCTTC
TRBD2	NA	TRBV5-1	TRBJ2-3	CASSAGLRGTDTQYF	TGCGCCAGCAGCGCGGGACTAAGGGGCACAGATACGCAGTATTTT
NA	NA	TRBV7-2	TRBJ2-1	CASSAGGLSYNEQFF	TGTGCCAGCAGCGCCGGGGGTCTCTCCTACAATGAGCAGTTCTTC
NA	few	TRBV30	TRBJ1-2	CAWSATGDGYTF	TGTGCCTGGAGTGCTACGGGAGATGGCTACACCTTC
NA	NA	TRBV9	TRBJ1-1	CASSVAQGNTEAFF	TGTGCCAGCAGCGTAGCACAGGGGAACACTGAAGCTTTCTTT
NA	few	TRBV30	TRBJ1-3	CAWKTGRSGNTIYF	TGTGCCTGGAAAACAGGGAGATCTGGAAACACCATATATTTT
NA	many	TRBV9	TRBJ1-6	CASSVNPEADSPLHF	TGTGCCAGCAGCGTTAACCCCGAAGCGGATTCACCCCTCCACTTT
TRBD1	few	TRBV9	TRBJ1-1	CASSVQGAFTEAFF	TGTGCCAGCAGCGTACAGGGGGCGTTCACTGAAGCTTTCTTT
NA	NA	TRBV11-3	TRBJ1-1	CASSLFSNTEAFF	TGTGCCAGCAGCTTGTTTTCGAACACTGAAGCTTTCTTT
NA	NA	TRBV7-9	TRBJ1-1	CASSLEQFLGAFF	TGTGCCAGCAGCTTAGAACAGTTCCTAGGGGCTTTCTTT
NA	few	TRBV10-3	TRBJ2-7	CATQVPSSYEQYF	TGTGCCACACAGGTACCAAGCTCCTACGAGCAGTACTTC
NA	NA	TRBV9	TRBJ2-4	CASSARDRTSGAKNIQYF	TGTGCCAGCAGCGCTCGAGACAGAACAAGCGGGGCCAAAAACATTCAGTACTTC
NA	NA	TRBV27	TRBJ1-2	CASSYRESYGYTF	TGTGCCAGCAGTTACAGGGAGTCCTATGGCTACACCTTC
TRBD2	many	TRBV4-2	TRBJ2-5	CASSQDGLAGGQTQYF	TGTGCCAGCAGCCAAGATGGACTAGCGGGGGGGCAGACCCAGTACTTC
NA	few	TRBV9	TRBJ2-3	CASSVDPKGDTQYF	TGTGCCAGCAGCGTGGATCCCAAGGGAGATACGCAGTATTTT
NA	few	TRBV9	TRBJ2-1	CASSNGREQFF	TGTGCCAGCAGCAACGGCCGAGAGCAGTTCTTC
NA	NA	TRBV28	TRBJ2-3	CASRSIGTDTQYF	TGTGCCAGCAGATCCATAGGCACAGATACGCAGTATTTT
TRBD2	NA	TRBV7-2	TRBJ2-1	CASSSPPGLAGGHNEQFF	TGTGCCAGCAGCTCCCCTCCGGGACTAGCGGGGGGGCACAATGAGCAGTTCTTC
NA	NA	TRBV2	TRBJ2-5	CASSGEGSRETQYF	TGTGCCAGCAGTGGCGAAGGTAGCCGAGAGACCCAGTACTTC
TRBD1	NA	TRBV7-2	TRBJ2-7	CASSLEFAGTGAVEQYF	TGTGCCAGCAGCTTAGAGTTTGCCGGGACAGGCGCAGTCGAGCAGTACTTC
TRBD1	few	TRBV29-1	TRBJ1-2	CSVAGTGSNGYTF	TGCAGCGTTGCCGGGACAGGGAGTAATGGCTACACCTTC
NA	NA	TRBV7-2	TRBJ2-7	CASSEGWTDSYEQYF	TGTGCCAGCAGCGAAGGATGGACAGACTCCTACGAGCAGTACTTC
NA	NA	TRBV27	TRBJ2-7	CASRLSGLAGRSYEQYF	TGTGCCAGCAGATTGTCGGGGCTAGCAGGCCGTTCCTACGAGCAGTACTTC
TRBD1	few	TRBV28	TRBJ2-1	CASRKRGRAEQFF	TGTGCCAGCAGAAAAAGGGGGCGTGCTGAGCAGTTCTTC
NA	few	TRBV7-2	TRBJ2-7	CASSSHGTYEQYF	TGTGCCAGCAGCAGTCACGGAACCTACGAGCAGTACTTC
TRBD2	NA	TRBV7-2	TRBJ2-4	CASSPTSISYIQYF	TGTGCCAGCAGCCCGACTAGCATATCATACATTCAGTACTTC
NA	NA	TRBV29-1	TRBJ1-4	CSVVVAVRAAEKLFF	TGCAGCGTTGTTGTTGCTGTCAGGGCAGCCGAAAAACTGTTTTTT
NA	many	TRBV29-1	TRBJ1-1	CSVGQQNTEAFF	TGCAGCGTTGGACAGCAGAACACTGAAGCTTTCTTT
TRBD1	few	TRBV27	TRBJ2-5	CASNTPSGGASETQYF	TGTGCCAGCAACACACCTTCAGGGGGCGCATCGGAGACCCAGTACTTC
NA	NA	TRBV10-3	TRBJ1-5	CAISEVRGGQPQHF	TGTGCCATCAGTGAGGTCCGGGGTGGTCAGCCCCAGCATTTT
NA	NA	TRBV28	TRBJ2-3	CASSRDPPDPEDTQYF	TGTGCCAGCAGCCGGGACCCGCCGGACCCGGAGGATACGCAGTATTTT
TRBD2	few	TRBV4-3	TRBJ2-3	CARSQDRYRSGGAPDTQYF	TGCGCCCGCAGCCAAGACCGTTACCGGAGCGGGGGGGCCCCAGATACGCAGTATTTT
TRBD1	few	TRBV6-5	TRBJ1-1	CASSARTGNTEAFF	TGTGCCAGCAGTGCACGGACAGGGAACACTGAAGCTTTCTTT
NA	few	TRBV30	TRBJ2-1	CAWSRKQGGKYNEQFF	TGTGCCTGGAGTAGGAAACAGGGTGGCAAATACAATGAGCAGTTCTTC